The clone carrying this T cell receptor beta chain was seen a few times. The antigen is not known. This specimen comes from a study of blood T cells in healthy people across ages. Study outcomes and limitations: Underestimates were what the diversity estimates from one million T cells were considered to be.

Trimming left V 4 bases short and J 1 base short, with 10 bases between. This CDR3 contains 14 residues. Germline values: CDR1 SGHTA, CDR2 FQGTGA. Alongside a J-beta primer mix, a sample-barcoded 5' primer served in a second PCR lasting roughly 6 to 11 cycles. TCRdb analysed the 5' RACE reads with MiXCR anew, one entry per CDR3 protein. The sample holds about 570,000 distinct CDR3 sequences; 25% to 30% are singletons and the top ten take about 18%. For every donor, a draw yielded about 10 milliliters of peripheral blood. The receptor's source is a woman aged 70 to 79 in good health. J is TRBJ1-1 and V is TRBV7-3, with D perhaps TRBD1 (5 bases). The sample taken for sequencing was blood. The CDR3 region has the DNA TGTGCCAGCAGCTCGACAGCGTCGAACACTGAAGCTTTCTTT. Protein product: CASSSTASNTEAFF.